What follows is one TCR beta chain and its context. As yet, its antigen is unknown. This is likely a read error, given that the CDR3 carries no conserved phenylalanine or tryptophan at its end. No DNA is shown, since the ends of the CDR3 on it are uncertain; the CDR3 is the one TCRdb lists. Counting both end residues, the CDR3 totals 15 amino acids. Per the germline V gene, CDR1 is MGHRA and CDR2 is YSYEKL. The data derive from a study of response to subunit inactivated influenza vaccine. Study-wide findings and caveats: Few new T cells, the authors suggested, are recruited by each seasonal influenza vaccination.

TCRdb passed the RT-PCR reads through MiXCR, listing each CDR3 protein once. The sample contains 700,000 to 800,000 distinct CDR3 sequences, around a sixth of which appear only once. The source was PBMCs from blood, collected about 5 days after vaccination. The chain uses TRBV4-1 and TRBJ2-1; the table's TRBD2 call for D was not verified on the DNA. The clonotype originates from a man aged 45-65 years who received an inactivated influenza vaccine. CDR3 in amino acids: CASSHPEGASGPPLL.